What follows is one T cell receptor beta chain and its context. This entry belongs to a study of blood T cell repertoires in COVID-19. Study summary: Whether acute or convalescent, the COVID-19 samples came from the United States, Italy and Spain.

V lost 2 bases to trimming and J lost 0 bases, with 17 bases between them. The V gene's germline CDR1 is MNHNS and CDR2 SASEGT. The CDR3 covers 18 residues. In the source study's methods: Counts of nucleated cells, estimated from reference gene primer amplification, were obtained. Some clones are missing from TCRdb's copy, which holds only in-frame ones; the method was immunoSEQ multiplex PCR. V, J and clone size are taken as reported in that table, and D and trimming were inferred from the DNA itself. The sample lists 100,000 to 120,000 clones, 88% occurring once. V gene TRBV6-1 combines with J gene TRBJ2-1, with D possibly being TRBD2 (5 bases). Sequencing input: peripheral blood. This sequence originates from a woman between 45 and 60 years old with acute or convalescent COVID-19. CDR3 DNA: TGTGCCAGCAGTGAATTCGGAGCGGTCCTAAGCTCCTACAATGAGCAGTTCTTC. This translates into CASSEFGAVLSSYNEQFF.